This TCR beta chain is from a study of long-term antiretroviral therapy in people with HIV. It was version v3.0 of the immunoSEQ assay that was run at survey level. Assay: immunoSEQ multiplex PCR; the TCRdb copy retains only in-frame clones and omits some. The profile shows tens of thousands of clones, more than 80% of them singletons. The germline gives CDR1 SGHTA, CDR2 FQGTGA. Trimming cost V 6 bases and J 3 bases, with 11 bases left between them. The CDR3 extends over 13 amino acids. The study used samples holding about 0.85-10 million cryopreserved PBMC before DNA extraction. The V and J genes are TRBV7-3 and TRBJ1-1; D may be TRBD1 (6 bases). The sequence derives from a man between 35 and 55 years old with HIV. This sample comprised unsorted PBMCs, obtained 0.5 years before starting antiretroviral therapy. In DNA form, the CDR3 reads TGTGCCAGCAGTTACAGGGTGGACACTGAAGCTTTCTTT. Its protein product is CASSYRVDTEAFF.